The present T cell receptor beta chain was sequenced within a study of early T cells in non-severe SARS-CoV-2 infection. Study context: Unsorted whole blood bulk RNA was sequenced, with unpaired chains.

CDR1 KGHSH and CDR2 LQKENI come from the germline V gene. V gave up 3 bases and J gave up 0 bases, with 6 bases separating them. There are 13 residues in the CDR3. Separate cDNA molecules each had unique molecular identifiers attached to them. Each CDR3 protein is one row after TCRdb ran MiXCR on the 5' RACE reads. The data hold 69,000 or so distinct CDR3 sequences, with less than 15% observed a single time. Points from the study as a whole: Anti-spike CD8 specificities were favored by VDJdb matching, whose results missed private and CD4 specificities.

This clonotype appeared many times. Its antigen remains unknown. The genes are TRBV18 and TRBJ2-7; D unresolved. The sample was whole blood. The source is an adult who was a healthcare worker with PCR-confirmed SARS-CoV-2 infection or an uninfected control (not recorded which). The CDR3 coding sequence is TGTGCCAGCTCACCGGGCACCTCCTACGAGCAGTACTTC. As protein: CASSPGTSYEQYF.